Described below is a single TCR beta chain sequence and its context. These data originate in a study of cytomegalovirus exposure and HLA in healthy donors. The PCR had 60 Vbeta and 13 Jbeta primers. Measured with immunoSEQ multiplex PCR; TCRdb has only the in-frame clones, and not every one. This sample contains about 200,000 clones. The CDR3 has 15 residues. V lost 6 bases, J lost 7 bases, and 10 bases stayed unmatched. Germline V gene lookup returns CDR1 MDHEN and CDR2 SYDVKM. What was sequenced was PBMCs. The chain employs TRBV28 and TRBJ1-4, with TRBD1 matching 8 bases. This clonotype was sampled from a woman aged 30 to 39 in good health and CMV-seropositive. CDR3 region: CASRPYRGRGEKLFF. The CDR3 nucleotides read TGTGCCAGCAGACCCTACAGGGGGAGAGGTGAAAAACTGTTTTTT.